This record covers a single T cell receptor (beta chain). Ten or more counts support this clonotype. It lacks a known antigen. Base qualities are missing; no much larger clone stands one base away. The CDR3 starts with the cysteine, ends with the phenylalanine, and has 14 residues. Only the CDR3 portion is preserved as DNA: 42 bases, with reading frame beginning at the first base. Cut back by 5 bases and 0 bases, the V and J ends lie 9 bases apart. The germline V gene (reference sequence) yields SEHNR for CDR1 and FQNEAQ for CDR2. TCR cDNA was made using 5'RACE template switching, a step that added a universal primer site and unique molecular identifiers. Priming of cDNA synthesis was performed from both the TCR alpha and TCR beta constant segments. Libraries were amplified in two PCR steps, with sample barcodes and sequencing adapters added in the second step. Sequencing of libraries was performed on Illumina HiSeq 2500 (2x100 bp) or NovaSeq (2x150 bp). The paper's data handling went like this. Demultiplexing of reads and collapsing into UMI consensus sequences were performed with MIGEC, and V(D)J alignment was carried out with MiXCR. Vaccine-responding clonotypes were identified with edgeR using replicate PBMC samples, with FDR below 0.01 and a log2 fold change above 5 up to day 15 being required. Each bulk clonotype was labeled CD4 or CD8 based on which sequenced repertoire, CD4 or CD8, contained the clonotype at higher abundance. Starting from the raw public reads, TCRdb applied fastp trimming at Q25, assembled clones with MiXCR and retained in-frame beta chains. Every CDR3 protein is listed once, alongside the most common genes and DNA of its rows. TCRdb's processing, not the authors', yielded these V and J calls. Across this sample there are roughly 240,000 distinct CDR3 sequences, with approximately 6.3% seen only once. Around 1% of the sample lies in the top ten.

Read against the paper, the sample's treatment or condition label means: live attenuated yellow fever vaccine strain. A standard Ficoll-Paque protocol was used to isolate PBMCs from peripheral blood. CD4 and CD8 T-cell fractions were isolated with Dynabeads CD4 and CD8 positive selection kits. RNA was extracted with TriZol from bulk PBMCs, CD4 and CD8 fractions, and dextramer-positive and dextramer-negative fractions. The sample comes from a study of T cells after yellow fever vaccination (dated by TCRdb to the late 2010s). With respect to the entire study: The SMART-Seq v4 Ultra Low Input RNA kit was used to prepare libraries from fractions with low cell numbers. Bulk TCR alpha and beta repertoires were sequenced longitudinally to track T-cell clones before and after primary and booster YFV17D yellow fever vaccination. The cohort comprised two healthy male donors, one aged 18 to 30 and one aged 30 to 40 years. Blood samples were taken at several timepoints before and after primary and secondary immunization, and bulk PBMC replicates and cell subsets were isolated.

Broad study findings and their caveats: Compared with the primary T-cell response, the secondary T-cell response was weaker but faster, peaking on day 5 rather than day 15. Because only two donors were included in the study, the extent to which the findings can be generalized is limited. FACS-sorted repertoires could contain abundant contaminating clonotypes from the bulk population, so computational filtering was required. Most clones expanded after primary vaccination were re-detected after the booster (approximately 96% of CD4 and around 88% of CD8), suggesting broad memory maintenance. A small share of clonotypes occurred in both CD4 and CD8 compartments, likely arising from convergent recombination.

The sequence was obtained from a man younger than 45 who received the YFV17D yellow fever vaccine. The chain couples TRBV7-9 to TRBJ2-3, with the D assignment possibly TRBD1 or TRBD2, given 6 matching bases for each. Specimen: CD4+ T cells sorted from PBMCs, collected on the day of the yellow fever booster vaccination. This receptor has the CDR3 CASSRGDSTDTQYF. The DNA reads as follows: TGTGCCAGCAGCAGGGGGGATAGCACAGATACGCAGTATTTT. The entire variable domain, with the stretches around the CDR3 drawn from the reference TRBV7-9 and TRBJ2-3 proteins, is DTGVSQNPRHKITKRGQNVTFRCDPISEHNRLYWYRQTLGQGPEFLTYFQNEAQLEKSRLLSDRFSAERPKGSFSTLEIQRTEQGDSAMYLCASSRGDSTDTQYFGPGTRLTVL.